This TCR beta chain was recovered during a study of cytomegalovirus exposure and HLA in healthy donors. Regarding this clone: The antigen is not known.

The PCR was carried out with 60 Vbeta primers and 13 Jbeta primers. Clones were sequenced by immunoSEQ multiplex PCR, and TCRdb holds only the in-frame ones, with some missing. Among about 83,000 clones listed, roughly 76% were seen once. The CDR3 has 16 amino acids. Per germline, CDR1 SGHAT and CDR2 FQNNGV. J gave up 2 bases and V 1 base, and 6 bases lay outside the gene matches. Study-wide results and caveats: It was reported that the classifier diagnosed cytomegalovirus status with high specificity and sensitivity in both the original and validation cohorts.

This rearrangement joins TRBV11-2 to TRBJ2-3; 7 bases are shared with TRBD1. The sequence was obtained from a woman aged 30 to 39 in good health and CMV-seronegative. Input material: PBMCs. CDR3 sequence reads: CASSLGRDRITDTQYF. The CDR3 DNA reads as TGTGCCAGCAGCTTAGGTCGGGACAGAATCACAGATACGCAGTATTTT.